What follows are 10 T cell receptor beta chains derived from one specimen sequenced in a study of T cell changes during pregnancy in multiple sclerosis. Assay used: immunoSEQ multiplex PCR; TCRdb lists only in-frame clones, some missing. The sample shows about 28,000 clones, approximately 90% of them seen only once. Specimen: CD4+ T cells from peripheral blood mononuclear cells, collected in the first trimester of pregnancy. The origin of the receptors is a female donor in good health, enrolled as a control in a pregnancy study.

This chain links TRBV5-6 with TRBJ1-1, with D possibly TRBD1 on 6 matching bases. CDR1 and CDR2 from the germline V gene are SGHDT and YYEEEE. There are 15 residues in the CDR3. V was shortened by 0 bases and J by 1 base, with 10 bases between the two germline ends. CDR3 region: CASSLVETGNTEAFF. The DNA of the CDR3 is TGTGCCAGCAGCTTGGTCGAGACAGGGAACACTGAAGCTTTCTTT.

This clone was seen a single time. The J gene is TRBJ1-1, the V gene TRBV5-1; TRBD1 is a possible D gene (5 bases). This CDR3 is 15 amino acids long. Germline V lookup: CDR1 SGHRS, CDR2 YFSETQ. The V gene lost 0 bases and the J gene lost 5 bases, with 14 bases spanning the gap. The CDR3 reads CASSLEGGGKTEAFF. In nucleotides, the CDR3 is TGCGCCAGCAGCTTGGAGGGTGGGGGGAAGACTGAAGCTTTCTTT. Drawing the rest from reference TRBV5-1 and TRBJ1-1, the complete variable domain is KAGVTQTPRYLIKTRGQQVTLSCSPISGHRSVSWYQQTPGQGLQFLFEYFSETQRNKGNFPGRFSGRQFSNSRSEMNVSTLELGDSALYLCASSLEGGGKTEAFFGQGTRLTVV.

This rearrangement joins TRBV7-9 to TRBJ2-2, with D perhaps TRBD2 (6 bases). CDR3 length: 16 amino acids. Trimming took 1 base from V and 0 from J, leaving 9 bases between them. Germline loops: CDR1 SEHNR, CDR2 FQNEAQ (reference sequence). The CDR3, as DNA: TGTGCCAGCAGCTTAGTAGGCGGGACGAACACCGGGGAGCTGTTTTTT. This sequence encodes CASSLVGGTNTGELFF. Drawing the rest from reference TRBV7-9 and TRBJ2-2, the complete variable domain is DTGVSQNPRHKITKRGQNVTFRCDPISEHNRLYWYRQTLGQGPEFLTYFQNEAQLEKSRLLSDRFSAERPKGSFSTLEIQRTEQGDSAMYLCASSLVGGTNTGELFFGEGSRLTVL.

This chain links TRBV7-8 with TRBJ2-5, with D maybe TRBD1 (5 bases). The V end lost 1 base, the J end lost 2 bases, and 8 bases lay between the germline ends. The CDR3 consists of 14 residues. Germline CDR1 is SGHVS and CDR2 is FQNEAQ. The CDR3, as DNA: TGTGCCAGCAGCTTAGAAGGGGTTCAAGAGACCCAGTACTTC. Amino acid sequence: CASSLEGVQETQYF.

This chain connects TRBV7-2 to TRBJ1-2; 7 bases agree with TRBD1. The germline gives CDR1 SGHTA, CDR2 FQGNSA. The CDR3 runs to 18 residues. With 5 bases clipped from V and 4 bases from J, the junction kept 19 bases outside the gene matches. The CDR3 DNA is TGTGCCAGCAGCCCTCACCAGAACTTGTTCGGGACAGTCTATGGCTACACCTTC. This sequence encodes CASSPHQNLFGTVYGYTF.

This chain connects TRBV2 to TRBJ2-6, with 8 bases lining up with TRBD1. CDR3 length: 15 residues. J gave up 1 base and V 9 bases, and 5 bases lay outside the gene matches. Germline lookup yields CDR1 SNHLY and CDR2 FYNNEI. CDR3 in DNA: TGTGCCAGACAGGGGGTAGTATCTGGGGCCAACGTCCTGACTTTC. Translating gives CARQGVVSGANVLTF. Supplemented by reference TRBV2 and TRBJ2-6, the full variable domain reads EPEVTQTPSHQVTQMGQEVILRCVPISNHLYFYWYRQILGQKVEFLVSFYNNEISEKSEIFDDQFSVERPDGSNFTLKIRSTKLEDSAMYFCARQGVVSGANVLTFGAGSRLTVL.

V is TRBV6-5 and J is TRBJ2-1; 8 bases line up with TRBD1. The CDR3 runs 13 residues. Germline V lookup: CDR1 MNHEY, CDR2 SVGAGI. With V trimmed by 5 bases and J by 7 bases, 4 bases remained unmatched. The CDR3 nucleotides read TGTGCCAGCAGTCTGGACAGGGTAAATGAGCAGTTCTTC. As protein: CASSLDRVNEQFF.

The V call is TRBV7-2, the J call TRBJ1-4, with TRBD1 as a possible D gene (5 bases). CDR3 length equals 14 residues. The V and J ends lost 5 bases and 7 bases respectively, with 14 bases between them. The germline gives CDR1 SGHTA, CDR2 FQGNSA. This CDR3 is CASSRGGNSEKLFF. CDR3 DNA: TGTGCCAGCAGCCGGGGCGGGAACAGTGAAAAACTGTTTTTT. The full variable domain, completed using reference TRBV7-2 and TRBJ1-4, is GAGVSQSPSNKVTEKGKDVELRCDPISGHTALYWYRQSLGQGLEFLIYFQGNSAPDKSGLPSDRFSAERTGGSVSTLTIQRTQQEDSAVYLCASSRGGNSEKLFFGSGTQLSVL.

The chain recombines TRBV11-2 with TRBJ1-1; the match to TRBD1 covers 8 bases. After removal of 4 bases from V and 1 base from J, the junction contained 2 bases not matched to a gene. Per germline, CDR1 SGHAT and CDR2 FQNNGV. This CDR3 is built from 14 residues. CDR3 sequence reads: CASSYGQGNTEAFF. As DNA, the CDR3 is TGTGCCAGCAGCTACGGACAGGGGAACACTGAAGCTTTCTTT.

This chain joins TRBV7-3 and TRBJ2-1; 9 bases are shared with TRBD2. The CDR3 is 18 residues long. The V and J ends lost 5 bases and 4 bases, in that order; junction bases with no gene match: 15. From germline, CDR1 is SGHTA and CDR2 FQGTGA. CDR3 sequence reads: CASSPLPGAGGTYNEQFF. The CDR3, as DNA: TGTGCCAGCAGCCCCCTCCCGGGGGCGGGAGGGACGTACAATGAGCAGTTCTTC.